A selection of T cell receptor beta chains follows, all from one sample in a study of identical twins. TCRdb called the 5' RACE reads again in MiXCR, with one record for every CDR3 protein. The repertoire holds around 550,000 distinct CDR3 sequences, with approximately 14% as singletons. This sample also belongs to another study, concerning yellow fever vaccine responses in identical twins.

The sample comprised CD4+ T cells sorted from blood. Every receptor here comes from a woman between 18 and 29 years old in good health. CDR3s include the opening cysteine and the closing phenylalanine or tryptophan. The order of the fields is V gene, clone size, D gene, J gene, CDR3 DNA, CDR3 protein. The D gene is left open where the match is weak. The size of a clone is reported for some rows only, either as once, few or many, or as a class for expanded clones.

TRBV7-2	NA	TRBD1	TRBJ1-2	TGTGCCAGCAGCCTCGACAGGGTGGGTGGCTACACCTTC	CASSLDRVGGYTF
TRBV12-3/TRBV12-4	many	TRBD1	TRBJ2-3	TGTGCCAGCGCGCAAAGGACAGGGGCGGATACGCAGTATTTT	CASAQRTGADTQYF
TRBV4-1	NA	TRBD2	TRBJ2-1	TGCGCCAGCAGCCAAGATTGGACGGGTAGCGGGGGTGGGTATGAGCAGTTCTTC	CASSQDWTGSGGGYEQFF
TRBV2	NA	TRBD2	TRBJ2-1	TGTGCCAGCAGGGGAGATTCTAGCGGGCGGGACAATGAGCAGTTCTTC	CASRGDSSGRDNEQFF
TRBV5-6	NA	NA	TRBJ2-7	TGTGCCAGCAGCTACCCCCGGACAGAGGTCTCCTACGAGCAGTACTTC	CASSYPRTEVSYEQYF
TRBV28	NA	NA	TRBJ2-1	TGTGCCAGCAGTTCCCCGGCTAGCGCTTCTAACAATGAGCAGTTCTTC	CASSSPASASNNEQFF
TRBV4-1	NA	TRBD1	TRBJ2-5	TGCGCCAGCAGCCCAGACGCGCCAGGGGGCAGGGAGACCCAGTACTTC	CASSPDAPGGRETQYF
TRBV2	NA	NA	TRBJ1-5	TGTGCCAGCAGTACTGGAGGTCAGCCCCAGCATTTT	CASSTGGQPQHF
TRBV29-1	NA	NA	TRBJ2-6	TGCAGCGTTGGGCCTCCTCTGGGGGTTGGGGCCAACGTCCTGACTTTC	CSVGPPLGVGANVLTF
TRBV4-1	NA	NA	TRBJ2-1	TGCGCCAGCAGCCAAGATACTTTCGTCCACAATGAGCAGTTCTTC	CASSQDTFVHNEQFF
TRBV29-1	many	NA	TRBJ2-4	TGCAGCGTTGAAAGTCGAGATAGGGGGATAGCCAAAAACATTCAGTACTTC	CSVESRDRGIAKNIQYF
TRBV6-1	few	NA	TRBJ1-5	TGTGCCAGCAGTGCGCAGGGGATAGGTCAGCCCCAGCATTTT	CASSAQGIGQPQHF
TRBV7-9	NA	TRBD1	TRBJ1-4	TGTGCCAGCAGCCCCACAGGACAGGGTGGTGGAAAACTGTTTTTT	CASSPTGQGGGKLFF
TRBV14	NA	NA	TRBJ2-5	TGTGCCAGCAGCCAAGCGATTTGGGGGCCGAAAAAAGAGACCCAGTACTTC	CASSQAIWGPKKETQYF
TRBV9	NA	TRBD2	TRBJ2-1	TGTGCCAGCAGCGTCGCGGGACTACCGGTCTCGGGTGAGCAGTTCTTC	CASSVAGLPVSGEQFF
TRBV2	NA	NA	TRBJ2-2	TGTGCCAGCAGTGAAGGGCAGACGAACACCGGGGAGCTGTTTTTT	CASSEGQTNTGELFF
TRBV5-1	few	NA	TRBJ2-7	TGCGCCAGCAGCTTGCCGGGAAACGAGCAGTACTTC	CASSLPGNEQYF
TRBV6-5	few	TRBD1	TRBJ1-2	TGTGCCAGCAGTTACCAGGGACAGGGACTAAATGGCTACACCTTC	CASSYQGQGLNGYTF
TRBV20-1	NA	NA	TRBJ1-3	TGCAGTGCTAGAGCATCCTCTGGAAACACCATATATTTT	CSARASSGNTIYF
TRBV2	many	TRBD1	TRBJ2-1	TGTGCCAGCAGCACCGGGACAGGGGGATACAATGAGCAGTTCTTC	CASSTGTGGYNEQFF
TRBV12-3/TRBV12-4	few	NA	TRBJ2-6	TGTGCCAGCAAACTACAGGGCTCTAGCTCTGGGGCCAACGTCCTGACTTTC	CASKLQGSSSGANVLTF
TRBV12-3/TRBV12-4	few	NA	TRBJ2-7	TGTGCCAGCAGTTTTTTACAACGAAACTACGAGCAGTACTTC	CASSFLQRNYEQYF
TRBV10-3	NA	NA	TRBJ2-2	TGTGCCATCAGTGAGTCGAAGGGTAGCGCCTACACCGGGGAGCTGTTTTTT	CAISESKGSAYTGELFF
TRBV6-2/TRBV6-3	few	NA	TRBJ2-7	TGTGCCACCCTAGGCCTGGGGACAGGGGGGTCTAGCGGGAGGGGGATTTACGAGCAGTACTTC	CATLGLGTGGSSGRGIYEQYF
TRBV2	NA	NA	TRBJ2-1	TGTGCCAGCATGTCTACGGGACATTCCTCCTTC	CASMSTGHSSF
TRBV25-1	few	NA	TRBJ2-2	TGTGCCAGCAGTGATATCAGGGGGGGTAGAAACACCGGGGAGCTGTTTTTT	CASSDIRGGRNTGELFF
TRBV7-9	few	NA	TRBJ2-1	TGTGCCAGCAGCTTAGCTCAGGGCCGCTCCTACAATGAGCAGTTCTTC	CASSLAQGRSYNEQFF
TRBV3-1	few	NA	TRBJ2-7	TGTGCCAGCAGCCAAGATATTGCGGCCACCTACGAGCAGTACTTC	CASSQDIAATYEQYF
TRBV19	NA	TRBD1	TRBJ1-1	TGTGCCAGTAGTGACCCGGGACAGGGGGAAAGGAGTCATGAAGCTTTCTTT	CASSDPGQGERSHEAFF
TRBV20-1	few	NA	TRBJ1-1	TGCAGTGCTAGGGGTGACGCTGGTGAAGCTTTCTTT	CSARGDAGEAFF
TRBV29-1	NA	NA	TRBJ1-1	TGCAGCGTTGCTCTCTCCAGGAACACTGAAGCTTTCTTT	CSVALSRNTEAFF
TRBV6-1	NA	NA	TRBJ2-1	TGTGCCAGCAGTCTTAGCGGACCCCCCTACAATGAGCAGTTCTTC	CASSLSGPPYNEQFF
TRBV24-1	few	TRBD1	TRBJ2-2	TGTGCCACCAGGGGGACAGATTACACCGGGGAGCTGTTTTTT	CATRGTDYTGELFF